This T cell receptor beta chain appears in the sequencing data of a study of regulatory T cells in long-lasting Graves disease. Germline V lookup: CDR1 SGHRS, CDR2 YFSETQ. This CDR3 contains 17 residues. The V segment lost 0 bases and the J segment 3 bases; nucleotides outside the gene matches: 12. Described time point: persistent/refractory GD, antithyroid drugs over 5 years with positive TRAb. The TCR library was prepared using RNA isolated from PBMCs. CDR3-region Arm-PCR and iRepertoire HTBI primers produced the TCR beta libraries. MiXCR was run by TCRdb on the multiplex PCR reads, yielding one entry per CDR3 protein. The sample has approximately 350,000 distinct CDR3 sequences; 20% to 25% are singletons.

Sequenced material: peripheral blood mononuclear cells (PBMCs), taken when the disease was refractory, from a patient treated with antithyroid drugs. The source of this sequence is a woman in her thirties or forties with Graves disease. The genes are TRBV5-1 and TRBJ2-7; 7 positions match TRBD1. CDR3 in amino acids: CASSLASFRDRDYEQYF. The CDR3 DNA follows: TGCGCCAGCAGCTTGGCCTCCTTCCGGGACAGAGACTACGAGCAGTACTTC.